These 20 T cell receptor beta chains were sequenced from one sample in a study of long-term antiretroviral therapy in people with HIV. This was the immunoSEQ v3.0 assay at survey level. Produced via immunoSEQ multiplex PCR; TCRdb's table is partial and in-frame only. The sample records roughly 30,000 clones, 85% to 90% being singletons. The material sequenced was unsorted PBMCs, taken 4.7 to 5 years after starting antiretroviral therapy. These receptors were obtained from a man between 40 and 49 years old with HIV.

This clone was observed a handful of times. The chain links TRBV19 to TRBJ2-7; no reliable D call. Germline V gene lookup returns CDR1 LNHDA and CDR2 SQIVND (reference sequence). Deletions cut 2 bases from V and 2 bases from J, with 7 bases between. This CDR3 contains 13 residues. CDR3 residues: CASSISATYEQYF. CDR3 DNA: TGTGCCAGTAGTATATCGGCAACCTACGAGCAGTACTTC.

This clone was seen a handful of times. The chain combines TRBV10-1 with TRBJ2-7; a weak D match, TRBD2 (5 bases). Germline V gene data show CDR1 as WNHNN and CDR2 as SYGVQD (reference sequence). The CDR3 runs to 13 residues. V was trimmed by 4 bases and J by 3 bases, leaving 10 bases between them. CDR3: CASSGGSGYEQYF. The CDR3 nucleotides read TGCGCCAGCAGTGGCGGGTCTGGCTACGAGCAGTACTTC.

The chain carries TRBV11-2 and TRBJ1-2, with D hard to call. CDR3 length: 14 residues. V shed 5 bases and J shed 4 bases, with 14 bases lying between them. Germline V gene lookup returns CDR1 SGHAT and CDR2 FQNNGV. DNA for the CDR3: TGTGCCAGCAGCCCCCTTCGGAGTTTCTATGGCTACACCTTC. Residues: CASSPLRSFYGYTF.

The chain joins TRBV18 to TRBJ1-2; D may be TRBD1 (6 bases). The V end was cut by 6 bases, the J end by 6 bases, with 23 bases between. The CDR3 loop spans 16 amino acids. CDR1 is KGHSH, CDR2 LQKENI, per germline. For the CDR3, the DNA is TGTGCCAGCTCTTCACCAAACCCGGGACAAGGCAATGGCTACACCTTC. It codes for CASSSPNPGQGNGYTF.

CDR3 sequence: CASSPGPADYGYTF. The DNA of the CDR3 is TGTGCCAGCAGCCCCGGCCCGGCGGACTATGGCTACACCTTC. The chain is built from TRBV6-5 and TRBJ1-2; D call uncertain. Per germline, CDR1 MNHEY and CDR2 SVGAGI. Trimming cost V 6 bases and J 3 bases, with 14 bases left between them. The CDR3 contains 14 residues.

CDR3 residues: CASSISGVTDGYTF. The CDR3 nucleotides read TGTGCCAGTAGTATCTCCGGGGTCACGGATGGCTACACCTTC. This chain uses TRBV19 with TRBJ1-2, with no clear D. V shed 3 bases and J shed 6 bases, with 14 bases lying between them. Germline V lookup: CDR1 LNHDA, CDR2 SQIVND (reference sequence). The length of the CDR3 is 14 residues.

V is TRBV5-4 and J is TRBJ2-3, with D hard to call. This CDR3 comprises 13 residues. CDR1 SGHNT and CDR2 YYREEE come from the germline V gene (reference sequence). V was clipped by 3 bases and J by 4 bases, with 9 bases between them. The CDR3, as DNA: TGTGCCAGCAGCTCGTCAGGACCAGATACGCAGTATTTT. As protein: CASSSSGPDTQYF.

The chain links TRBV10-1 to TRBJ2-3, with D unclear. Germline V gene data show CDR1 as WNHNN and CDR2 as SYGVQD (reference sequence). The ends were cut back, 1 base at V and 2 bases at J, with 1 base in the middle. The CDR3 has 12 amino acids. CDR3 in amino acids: CASSEFTDTQYF. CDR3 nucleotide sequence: TGCGCCAGCAGTGAGTTCACAGATACGCAGTATTTT.

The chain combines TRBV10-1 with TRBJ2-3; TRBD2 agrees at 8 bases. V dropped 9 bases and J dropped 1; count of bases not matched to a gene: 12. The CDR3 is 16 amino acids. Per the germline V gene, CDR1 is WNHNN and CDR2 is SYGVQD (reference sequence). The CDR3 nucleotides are TGCGCCAGGAAGGAGAAGCGGGAGCGGGGCACAGATACGCAGTATTTT. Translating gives CARKEKRERGTDTQYF.

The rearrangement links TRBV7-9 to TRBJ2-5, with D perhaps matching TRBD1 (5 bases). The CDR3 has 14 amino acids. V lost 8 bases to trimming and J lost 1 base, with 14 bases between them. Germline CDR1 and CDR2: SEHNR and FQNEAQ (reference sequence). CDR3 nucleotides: TGTGCCAGCTCGGACCGAGACAGCCAAGAGACCCAGTACTTC. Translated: CASSDRDSQETQYF.

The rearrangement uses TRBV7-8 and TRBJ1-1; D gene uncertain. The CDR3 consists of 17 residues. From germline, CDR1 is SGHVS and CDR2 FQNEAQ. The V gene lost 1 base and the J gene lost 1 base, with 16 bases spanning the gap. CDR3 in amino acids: CASSLGVVVSPNTEAFF. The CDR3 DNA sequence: TGTGCCAGCAGCTTAGGAGTAGTGGTCAGCCCGAACACTGAAGCTTTCTTT.

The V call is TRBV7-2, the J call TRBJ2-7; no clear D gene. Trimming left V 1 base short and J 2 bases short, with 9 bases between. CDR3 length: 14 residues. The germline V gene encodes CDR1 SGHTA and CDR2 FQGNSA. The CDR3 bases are TGTGCCAGCAGCTTAGGACCAACCACCTACGAGCAGTACTTC. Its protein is CASSLGPTTYEQYF.

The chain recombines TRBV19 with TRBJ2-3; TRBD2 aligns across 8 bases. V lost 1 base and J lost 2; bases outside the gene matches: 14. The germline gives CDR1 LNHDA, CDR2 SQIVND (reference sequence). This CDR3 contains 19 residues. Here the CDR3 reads CASSIGFRLLAGDTDTQYF. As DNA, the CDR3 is TGTGCCAGTAGTATAGGGTTCCGTCTCCTAGCGGGTGACACAGATACGCAGTATTTT.

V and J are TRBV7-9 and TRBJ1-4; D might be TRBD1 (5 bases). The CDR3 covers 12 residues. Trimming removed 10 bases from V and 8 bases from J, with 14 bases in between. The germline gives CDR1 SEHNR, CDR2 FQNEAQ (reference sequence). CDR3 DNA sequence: TGTGCCACCCGGGGGGGAGAGGAAAAACTGTTTTTT. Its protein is CATRGGEEKLFF.

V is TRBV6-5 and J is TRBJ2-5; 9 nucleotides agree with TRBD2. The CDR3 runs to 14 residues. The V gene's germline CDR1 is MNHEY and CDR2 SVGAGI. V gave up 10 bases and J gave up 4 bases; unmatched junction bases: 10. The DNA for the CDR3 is TGTGCCACCACTAGCGGGCAGTCTGGAGAGACCCAGTACTTC. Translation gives CATTSGQSGETQYF.

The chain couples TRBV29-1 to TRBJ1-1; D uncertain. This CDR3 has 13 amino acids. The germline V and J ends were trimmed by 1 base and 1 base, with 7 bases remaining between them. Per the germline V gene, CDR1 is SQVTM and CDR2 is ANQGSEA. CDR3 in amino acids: CSVEVQANTEAFF. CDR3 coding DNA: TGCAGCGTTGAAGTCCAGGCGAACACTGAAGCTTTCTTT.

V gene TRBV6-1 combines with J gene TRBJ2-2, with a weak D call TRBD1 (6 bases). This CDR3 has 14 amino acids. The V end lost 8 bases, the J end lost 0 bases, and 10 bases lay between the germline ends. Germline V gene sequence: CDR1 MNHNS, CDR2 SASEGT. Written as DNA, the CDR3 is TGTGCCAGCTTTACAGGGACGAACACCGGGGAGCTGTTTTTT. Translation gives CASFTGTNTGELFF.

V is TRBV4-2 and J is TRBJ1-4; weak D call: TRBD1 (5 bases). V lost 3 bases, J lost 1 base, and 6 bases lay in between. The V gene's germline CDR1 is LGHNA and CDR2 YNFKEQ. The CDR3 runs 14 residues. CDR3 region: CASSQTVTNEKLFF. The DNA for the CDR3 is TGTGCCAGCAGCCAGACAGTAACTAATGAAAAACTGTTTTTT.

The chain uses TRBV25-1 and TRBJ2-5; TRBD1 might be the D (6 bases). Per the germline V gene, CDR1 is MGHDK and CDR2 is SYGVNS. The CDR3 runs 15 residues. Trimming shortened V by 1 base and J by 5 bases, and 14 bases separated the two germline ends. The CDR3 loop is CASSEWEGGGETQYF. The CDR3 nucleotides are TGTGCCAGCAGTGAATGGGAAGGGGGTGGGGAGACCCAGTACTTC.

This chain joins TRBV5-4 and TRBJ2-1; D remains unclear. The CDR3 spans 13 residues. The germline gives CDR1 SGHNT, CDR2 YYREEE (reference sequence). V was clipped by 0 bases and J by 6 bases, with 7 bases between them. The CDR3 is CASSLAGPNEQFF. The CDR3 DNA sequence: TGTGCCAGCAGCTTGGCAGGACCCAATGAGCAGTTCTTC.